Included here is one TCR beta chain sequence, with context. The data belong to a study of blood T cell repertoires in COVID-19. Across the whole study: Collection of acute and convalescent COVID-19 samples took place in the United States, Italy and Spain.

Trimming took off 1 base at V and 0 bases at J, with 7 bases between the two ends. Germline CDR1 and CDR2: KGHSH and LQKENI. The CDR3 has 15 amino acids. Produced via immunoSEQ multiplex PCR; TCRdb's table is partial and in-frame only. The sample lists about 38,000 clones; more than 70% were seen once. This receptor was identified in a man aged 65 to 79 with active COVID-19. The chain carries TRBV18 and TRBJ1-3; weak D call: TRBD1 (5 bases). Sequencing was done on a sample of peripheral blood. For the CDR3, the DNA is TGTGCCAGCTCACCACGGGGCCTCTCTGGAAACACCATATATTTT. Its protein is CASSPRGLSGNTIYF.